What follows describes a single T cell receptor (beta chain). Its antigen is as yet unknown. The sample belongs to a study of T cells in tumors after PD-1 blockade. Findings and limits, study-wide: Some novel exhausted tumor clones appeared in pre-treatment blood, suggesting peripheral recruitment.

Germline CDR1 reads GTSNPN; CDR2 reads SVGIG (reference sequence). The V end lost 3 bases, the J end lost 7 bases, and 12 bases lay between the germline ends. This CDR3 has 12 amino acids. Clones were read by immunoSEQ multiplex PCR, and TCRdb kept only the in-frame ones, dropping some. Among approximately 46,000 clones listed, 79% were seen once. This sequence originates from a human donor with basal cell carcinoma. Sequenced here: PBMCs, sampled before anti-PD-1 treatment. The chain is built from TRBV30 and TRBJ1-1; a weak D match, TRBD1 (5 bases). The chain's CDR3 is CAWRGDGNEAFF. As DNA, the CDR3 is TGTGCCTGGAGAGGGGATGGGAATGAAGCTTTCTTT.